What follows describes a single TCR beta chain. Its binding antigen is unknown. Base qualities were left out, and no much larger clone turns up one base away. The sample belongs to a study of CD8 T cells in ankylosing spondylitis (dated by TCRdb to about 2017). About the full investigation: The study set out to find disease-linked TCR variants by profiling T cell receptor beta repertoires in ankylosing spondylitis patients and healthy donors. The full study cohort comprised roughly 24 ankylosing spondylitis patients and some 100 healthy donors. Samples of peripheral blood were taken, and for ankylosing spondylitis patients, synovial fluid was collected as well. The investigation overall reported the following: The disease-linked clones showed a CD8+ phenotype and occurred at relatively low frequencies in peripheral blood. A TCR beta motif made up of roughly eight highly homologous amino acid variants appeared to be characteristic of blood from ankylosing spondylitis patients. Some of the motif variants had been reported before in the synovial fluid and blood of reactive arthritis patients, a finding that suggests common disease-initiation mechanisms. Significant enrichment of the disease-linked clones was reported in matched synovial fluid samples from ankylosing spondylitis patients.

Sequencing used an Illumina HiSeq 2500. Quantitative 5'-RACE with molecular barcodes was the method used to prepare the TCR beta libraries. The published analysis was carried out like this. A new computational method based on a probabilistic model of VDJ rearrangement was used to identify disease-linked TCR variants. TCRdb's own reprocessing of the public reads used fastp at Q25 and MiXCR and kept productive beta chains. Merged by CDR3 protein, the rows form single entries marked with the most common genes and DNA. These V and J calls are TCRdb output, not the study's own analysis. The sample table shows under 250,000 distinct CDR3 sequences, and 8.2% are seen once. The ten largest clones take up around 4.9% of the sample. The sequenced sample consisted of blood, either unsorted or a sorted T cell fraction (not recorded which). The receptor was derived from a female donor with ankylosing spondylitis or in good health (not recorded which).

The CDR3 reads as follows: CASSEYWGNTGELFF. At the DNA level, the sequence is TGTGCCAGCAGTGAATATTGGGGGAACACCGGGGAGCTGTTTTTT. This chain joins TRBV6-1 to TRBJ2-2, with the identity of the D gene unclear. CDR1 is given as MNHNS and CDR2 as SASEGT, both from the germline V gene. V is pared back by 2 bases and J by 1 base, with 8 bases lying between the germline termini. The CDR3, cysteine through phenylalanine, is 15 amino acids long. Only the CDR3 DNA stays, 45 bases, in frame from base 1.